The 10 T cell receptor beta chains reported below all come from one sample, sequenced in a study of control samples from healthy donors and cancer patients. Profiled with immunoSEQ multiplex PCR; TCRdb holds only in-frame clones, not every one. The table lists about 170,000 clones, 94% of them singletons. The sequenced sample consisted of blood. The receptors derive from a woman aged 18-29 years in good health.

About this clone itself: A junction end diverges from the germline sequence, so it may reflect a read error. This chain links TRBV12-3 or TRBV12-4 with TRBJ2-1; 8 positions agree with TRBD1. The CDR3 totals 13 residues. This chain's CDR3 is CASSMGTGIGVVF. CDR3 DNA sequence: TGTGCCAGCAGTATGGGGACAGGTATTGGAGTGGTCTTC.

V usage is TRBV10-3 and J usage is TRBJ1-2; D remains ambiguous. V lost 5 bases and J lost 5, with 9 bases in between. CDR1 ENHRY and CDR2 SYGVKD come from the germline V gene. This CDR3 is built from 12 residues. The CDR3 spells CAISRTDYGYTF. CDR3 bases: TGTGCCATCAGTCGGACGGATTATGGCTACACCTTC.

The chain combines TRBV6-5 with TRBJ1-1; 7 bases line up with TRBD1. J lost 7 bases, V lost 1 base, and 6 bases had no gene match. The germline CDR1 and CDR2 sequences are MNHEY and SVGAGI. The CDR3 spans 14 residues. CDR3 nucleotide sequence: TGTGCCAGCAGTTACTGGGGGGGGACAGTTGAAGCTTTCTTT. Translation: CASSYWGGTVEAFF.

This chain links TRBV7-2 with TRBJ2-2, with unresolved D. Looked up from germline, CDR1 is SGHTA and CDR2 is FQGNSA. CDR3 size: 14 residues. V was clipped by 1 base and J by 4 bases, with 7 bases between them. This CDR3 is CASSLGPGTGELFF. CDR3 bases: TGTGCCAGCAGCTTAGGACCAGGCACCGGGGAGCTGTTTTTT.

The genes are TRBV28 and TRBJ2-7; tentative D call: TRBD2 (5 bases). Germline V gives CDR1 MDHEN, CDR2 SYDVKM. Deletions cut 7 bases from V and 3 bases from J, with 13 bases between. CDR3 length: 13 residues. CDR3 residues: CASTGIRVYEQYF. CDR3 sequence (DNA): TGTGCCAGCACCGGGATTCGGGTCTACGAGCAGTACTTC.

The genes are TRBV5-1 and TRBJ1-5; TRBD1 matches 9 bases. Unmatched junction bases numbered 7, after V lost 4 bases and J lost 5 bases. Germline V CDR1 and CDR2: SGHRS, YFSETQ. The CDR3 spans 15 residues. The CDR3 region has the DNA TGCGCCAGCAGCCGGACAGGGGACGTAGATCAGCCCCAGCATTTT. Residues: CASSRTGDVDQPQHF.

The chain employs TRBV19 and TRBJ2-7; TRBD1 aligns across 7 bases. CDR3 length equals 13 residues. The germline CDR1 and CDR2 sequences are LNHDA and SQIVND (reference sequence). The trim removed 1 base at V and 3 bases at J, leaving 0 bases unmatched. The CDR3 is CASSIGDSYEQYF. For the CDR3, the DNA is TGTGCCAGTAGTATAGGGGACAGCTACGAGCAGTACTTC.

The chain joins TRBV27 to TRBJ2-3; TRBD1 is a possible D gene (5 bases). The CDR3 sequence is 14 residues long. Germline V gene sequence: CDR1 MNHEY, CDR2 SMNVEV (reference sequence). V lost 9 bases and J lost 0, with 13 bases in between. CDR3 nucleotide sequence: TGTGCCAGTCACCCGACAGACAGCACAGATACGCAGTATTTT. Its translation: CASHPTDSTDTQYF.

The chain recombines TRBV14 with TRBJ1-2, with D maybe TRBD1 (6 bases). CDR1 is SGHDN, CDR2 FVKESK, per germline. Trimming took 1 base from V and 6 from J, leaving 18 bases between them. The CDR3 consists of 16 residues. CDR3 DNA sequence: TGTGCCAGCAGCCAAGTTTATGGAGGGGGTCGTGATGGCTACACCTTC. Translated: CASSQVYGGGRDGYTF.

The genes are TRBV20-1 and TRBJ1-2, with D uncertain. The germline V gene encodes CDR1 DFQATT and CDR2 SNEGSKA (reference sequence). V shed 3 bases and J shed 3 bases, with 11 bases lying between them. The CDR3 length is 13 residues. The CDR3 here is CSASSGEDYGYTF. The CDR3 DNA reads TGCAGTGCTAGTTCCGGGGAGGACTATGGCTACACCTTC.